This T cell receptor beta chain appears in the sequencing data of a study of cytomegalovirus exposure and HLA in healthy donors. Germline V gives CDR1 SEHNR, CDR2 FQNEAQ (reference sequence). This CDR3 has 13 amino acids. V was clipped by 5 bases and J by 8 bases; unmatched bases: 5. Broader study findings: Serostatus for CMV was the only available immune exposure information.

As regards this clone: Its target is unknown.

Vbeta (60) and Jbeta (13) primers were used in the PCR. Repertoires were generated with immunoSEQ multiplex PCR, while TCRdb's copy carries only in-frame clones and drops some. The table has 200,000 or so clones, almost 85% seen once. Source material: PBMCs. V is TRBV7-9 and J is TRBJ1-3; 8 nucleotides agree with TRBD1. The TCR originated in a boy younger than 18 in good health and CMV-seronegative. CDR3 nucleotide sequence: TGTGCCAGCAGCGCAGGGGGCGCGGACACCATATATTTT. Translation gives CASSAGGADTIYF.